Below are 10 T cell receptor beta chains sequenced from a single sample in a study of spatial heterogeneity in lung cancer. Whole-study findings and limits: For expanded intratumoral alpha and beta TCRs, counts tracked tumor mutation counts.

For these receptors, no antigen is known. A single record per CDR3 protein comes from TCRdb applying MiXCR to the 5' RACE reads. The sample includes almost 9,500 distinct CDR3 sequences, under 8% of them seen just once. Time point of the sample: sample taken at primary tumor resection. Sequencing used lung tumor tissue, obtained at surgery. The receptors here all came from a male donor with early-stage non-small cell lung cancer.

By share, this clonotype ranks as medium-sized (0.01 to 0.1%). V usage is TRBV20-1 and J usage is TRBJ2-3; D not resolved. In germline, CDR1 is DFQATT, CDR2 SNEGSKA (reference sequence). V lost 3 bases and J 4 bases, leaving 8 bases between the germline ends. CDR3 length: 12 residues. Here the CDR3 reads CSARWAADTQYF. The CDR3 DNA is TGCAGTGCTAGGTGGGCAGCAGATACGCAGTATTTT.

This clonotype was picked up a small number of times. The CDR3 loop is CASSPPSGQGPNEQFF. As DNA, the CDR3 is TGTGCCAGCTCACCCCCCTCGGGACAGGGCCCTAATGAGCAGTTCTTC. The chain couples TRBV18 to TRBJ2-1; TRBD1 agrees at 9 bases. The CDR3 runs 16 residues. Germline V gene sequence: CDR1 KGHSH, CDR2 LQKENI. V lost 3 bases, J lost 7 bases, and 10 bases stayed unmatched.

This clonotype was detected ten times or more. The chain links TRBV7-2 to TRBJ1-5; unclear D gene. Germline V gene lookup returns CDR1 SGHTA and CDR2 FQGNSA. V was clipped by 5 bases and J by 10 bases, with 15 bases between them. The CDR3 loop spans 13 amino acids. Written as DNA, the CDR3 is TGTGCCAGCAGCCCGTTTGAGGCAGGCCCCCAGCATTTT. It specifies CASSPFEAGPQHF. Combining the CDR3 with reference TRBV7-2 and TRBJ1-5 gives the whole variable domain GAGVSQSPSNKVTEKGKDVELRCDPISGHTALYWYRQSLGQGLEFLIYFQGNSAPDKSGLPSDRFSAERTGGSVSTLTIQRTQQEDSAVYLCASSPFEAGPQHFGDGTRLSIL.

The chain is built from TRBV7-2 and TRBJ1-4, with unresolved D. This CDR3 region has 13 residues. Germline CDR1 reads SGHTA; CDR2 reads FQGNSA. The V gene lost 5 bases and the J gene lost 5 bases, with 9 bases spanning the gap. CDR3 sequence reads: CASSAYMNEKLFF. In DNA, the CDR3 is TGTGCCAGCAGCGCATACATGAATGAAAAACTGTTTTTT. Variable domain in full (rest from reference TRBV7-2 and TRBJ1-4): GAGVSQSPSNKVTEKGKDVELRCDPISGHTALYWYRQSLGQGLEFLIYFQGNSAPDKSGLPSDRFSAERTGGSVSTLTIQRTQQEDSAVYLCASSAYMNEKLFFGSGTQLSVL.

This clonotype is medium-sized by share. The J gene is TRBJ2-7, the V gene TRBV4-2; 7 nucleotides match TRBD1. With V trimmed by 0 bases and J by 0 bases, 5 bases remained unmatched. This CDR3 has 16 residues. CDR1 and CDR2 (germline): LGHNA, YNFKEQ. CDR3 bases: TGTGCCAGCAGCCAAGATTTGACAGGGAACTCCTACGAGCAGTACTTC. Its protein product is CASSQDLTGNSYEQYF.

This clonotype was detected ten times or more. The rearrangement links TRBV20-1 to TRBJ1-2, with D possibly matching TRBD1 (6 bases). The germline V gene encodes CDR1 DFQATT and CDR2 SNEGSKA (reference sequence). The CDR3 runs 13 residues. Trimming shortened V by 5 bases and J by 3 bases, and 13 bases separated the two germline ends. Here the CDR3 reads CSAGRDNDYGYTF. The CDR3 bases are TGCAGTGCTGGACGGGACAACGACTATGGCTACACCTTC.

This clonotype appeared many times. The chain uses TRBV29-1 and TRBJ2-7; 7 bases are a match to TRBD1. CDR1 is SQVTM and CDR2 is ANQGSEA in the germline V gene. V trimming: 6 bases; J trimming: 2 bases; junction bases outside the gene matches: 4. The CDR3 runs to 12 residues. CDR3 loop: CSVLTGTYEQYF. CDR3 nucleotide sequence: TGCAGCGTCCTGACAGGGACCTACGAGCAGTACTTC.

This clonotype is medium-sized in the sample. CDR3 nucleotide sequence: TGTGCCAGCTCATTACGTGCCGGGAGTAACTATGGCTACACCTTC. This codes for CASSLRAGSNYGYTF. V gene TRBV18 combines with J gene TRBJ1-2; no clear D gene. Germline CDR1 is KGHSH and CDR2 is LQKENI. CDR3 size: 15 residues. The V gene lost 5 bases and the J gene lost 1 base, with 14 bases spanning the gap.

In nucleotides, the CDR3 is TGTGCCAGCAGCCTGTCCGTGACCGACTCCTACGAGCAGTACTTC. Its translation: CASSLSVTDSYEQYF. This sequence joins TRBV7-2 and TRBJ2-7, with D unclear. With 5 bases removed from V and 0 bases from J, the gap between germline ends came to 14 bases. This CDR3 is 15 amino acids long. Per the germline V gene, CDR1 is SGHTA and CDR2 is FQGNSA.

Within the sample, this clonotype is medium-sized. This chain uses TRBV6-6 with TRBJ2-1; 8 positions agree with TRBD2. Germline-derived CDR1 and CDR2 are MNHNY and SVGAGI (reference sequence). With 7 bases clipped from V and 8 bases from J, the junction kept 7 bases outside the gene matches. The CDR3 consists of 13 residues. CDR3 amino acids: CASIISGGYEQFF. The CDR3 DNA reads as TGTGCCAGCATTATAAGCGGGGGCTATGAGCAGTTCTTC.